The sequence of this T cell receptor beta chain was determined in a study of Tregs in tolerant kidney transplant recipients. Whole-study results and caveats: Few patients were studied, so findings need validation in larger groups.

TCRdb's table, derived via immunoSEQ multiplex PCR, lists solely in-frame clones and lacks some. Found here are 46,000 or so clones, about 90% of them singletons; the top ten hold around 0.67%. As to this clone: The antigen is undetermined.

CDR3 length: 19 amino acids. CDR1 and CDR2 (germline): MGHRA, YSYEKL. V was clipped by 0 bases and J by 0 bases, with 18 bases between them. Unstimulated regulatory T cells (CD4+CD25+CD127-), CD4+CD25- non-regulatory cells, CD4 and CD8 cells were FACS-sorted from thawed PBMCs. Regulatory T cells were sorted from thawed PBMCs rested overnight at 37°C with 200 IU/ml IL-2. This receptor was obtained from a human donor in good health. This chain connects TRBV4-1 to TRBJ2-1; maybe TRBD1 (6 bases). The sequenced material came from Tregs from blood. In DNA, the CDR3 is TGCGCCAGCAGCCAAGACCGAGACCTGGACAGATACTCCTACAATGAGCAGTTCTTC. This encodes CASSQDRDLDRYSYNEQFF.